The rows below give T cell receptor beta chains drawn from one sample of a study of Tregs in tolerant kidney transplant recipients. This table comes from immunoSEQ multiplex PCR, and its TCRdb copy is limited to in-frame clones, with some not included. The table records under 300,000 clones, roughly four fifths of them present only once. The sample taken for sequencing was CD4+ T cells from blood. The origin of the receptors is a human donor in good health. The CDR3 runs from the conserved cysteine through the conserved F or W. A D gene is named only where the DNA matches it firmly. Not all rows give a size; the values are once, few, many and, for expanded clones, a class.

clone size	J gene	V gene	D gene	CDR3 protein	CDR3 DNA
.	TRBJ1-1	TRBV18	.	CASSPMLGAGTEAFF	TGTGCCAGCTCACCAATGCTGGGGGCTGGCACTGAAGCTTTCTTT
.	TRBJ2-7	TRBV7-8	TRBD1	CASSTQQGSSGEQYF	TGTGCCAGCAGCACCCAACAGGGGAGTTCAGGCGAGCAGTACTTC
.	TRBJ2-6	TRBV18	.	CASSPQVREANVLTF	TGTGCCAGCTCACCACAGGTTCGAGAGGCCAACGTCCTGACTTTC
.	TRBJ2-3	TRBV29-1	TRBD1	CSGSGQVTDTQYF	TGCAGCGGCTCGGGACAGGTCACAGATACGCAGTATTTT
.	TRBJ2-1	TRBV5-1	.	CASSFGGESYNEQFF	TGCGCCAGCAGCTTTGGGGGAGAAAGCTACAATGAGCAGTTCTTC
few	TRBJ1-4	TRBV6-1	.	CASSYGTSNEKLFF	TGTGCCAGCAGTTATGGGACGTCTAATGAAAAACTGTTTTTT
.	TRBJ1-6	TRBV6-5	.	CASSPQGRYSPLHF	TGTGCCAGCAGTCCACAGGGTCGGTATTCACCCCTCCACTTT
.	TRBJ1-6	TRBV27	TRBD1	CASSEQGNLASPLHF	TGTGCCAGCTCGGAACAGGGGAACCTGGCTTCACCCCTCCACTTT
few	TRBJ2-1	TRBV29-1	TRBD2	CSVDILAGNEQFF	TGCAGCGTTGATATCCTAGCGGGGAATGAGCAGTTCTTC
.	TRBJ1-6	TRBV9	.	CASSARQSSYNSPLHF	TGTGCCAGCAGCGCAAGGCAGAGCTCCTATAATTCACCCCTCCACTTT
.	TRBJ2-5	TRBV7-2	.	CASSQALQETQYF	TGTGCCAGCAGTCAGGCTCTCCAAGAGACCCAGTACTTC
.	TRBJ1-2	TRBV10-1	.	CASSDNNYGYTF	TGCGCCAGCAGCGATAATAACTATGGCTACACCTTC
.	TRBJ2-1	TRBV9	.	CASSVDLLGSYNEQFF	TGTGCCAGCAGCGTAGATCTCCTGGGCTCCTACAATGAGCAGTTCTTC
.	TRBJ1-2	TRBV2	.	CASSEASSNYGHTF	TGTGCCAGCAGTGAGGCGTCATCTAACTATGGCCACACCTTC
.	TRBJ2-2	TRBV6-5	.	CASSRRGANTGELFF	TGTGCCAGCAGCCGTAGGGGGGCGAACACCGGGGAGCTGTTTTTT
.	TRBJ2-5	TRBV18	.	CASSPGQMETQYF	TGTGCCAGCTCACCTGGACAGATGGAGACCCAGTACTTC
.	TRBJ2-7	TRBV5-1	TRBD2	CASSLWTNRGRENEQYF	TGCGCCAGCAGCTTGTGGACCAACCGGGGGAGGGAAAACGAGCAGTACTTC
few	TRBJ2-7	TRBV15	TRBD2	CATSEGLAAAYEQYF	TGTGCCACCAGCGAGGGACTAGCCGCCGCCTACGAGCAGTACTTC
once	TRBJ2-5	TRBV10-2	TRBD2	CAIKSGVYQETQYF	TGCGCCATCAAGAGCGGGGTGTACCAAGAGACCCAGTACTTC
few	TRBJ2-5	TRBV25-1	.	CASRGGGIGETQYF	TGTGCCAGCAGGGGAGGGGGCATCGGGGAGACCCAGTACTTC
.	TRBJ2-3	TRBV5-5	TRBD1	CASSRSGGTTDTQYF	TGTGCCAGCAGCCGATCAGGGGGTACCACAGATACGCAGTATTTT
once	TRBJ2-7	TRBV27	TRBD1	CASSPGGTGGQNEQYF	TGTGCCAGCAGTCCTGGCGGGACAGGGGGCCAGAACGAGCAGTACTTC
few	TRBJ2-7	TRBV7-6	TRBD2	CASSFRREGAYEQYF	TGTGCCAGCAGCTTTCGGCGGGAGGGGGCCTACGAGCAGTACTTC
once	TRBJ2-5	TRBV18	TRBD1	CASSPRTGVGETQYF	TGTGCCAGCTCACCACGGACAGGGGTGGGAGAGACCCAGTACTTC
.	TRBJ2-2	TRBV5-1	.	CASTAQGRETGELFF	TGCGCCAGCACCGCTCAGGGTAGAGAGACCGGGGAGCTGTTTTTT
.	TRBJ1-1	TRBV11-2	.	CASSSYRNTEAFF	TGTGCCAGCAGCTCCTACAGGAACACTGAAGCTTTCTTT
.	TRBJ1-1	TRBV7-9	.	CASSLAAGNTEAFF	TGTGCCAGCAGCTTAGCGGCAGGGAACACTGAAGCTTTCTTT
few	TRBJ1-2	TRBV7-2	.	CASSLGGASDYGYTF	TGTGCCAGCAGCTTAGGGGGGGCGTCGGACTATGGCTACACCTTC
.	TRBJ2-3	TRBV9	TRBD1	CASSVTGGRTDTQYF	TGTGCCAGCAGCGTAACAGGGGGTCGCACAGATACGCAGTATTTT
.	TRBJ2-2	TRBV29-1	.	CSALRGAQSGELFF	TGCAGCGCCCTACGAGGGGCGCAGAGCGGGGAGCTGTTTTTT
.	TRBJ2-7	TRBV7-3	TRBD1	CASSLITGGTPHF	TGTGCCAGCAGCTTAATTACAGGGGGCACCCCTCACTTC
.	TRBJ1-2	TRBV7-8	.	CASSLRGGQSTDGYTF	TGTGCCAGCAGCTTACGGGGGGGACAAAGTACGGATGGCTACACCTTC
.	TRBJ2-7	TRBV6-5	.	CASSYSGLTYEQYF	TGTGCCAGCAGTTACTCAGGACTTACCTACGAGCAGTACTTC
.	TRBJ2-5	TRBV6-1	TRBD1	CASSWTGTQETQYF	TGTGCCAGCAGCTGGACAGGAACTCAAGAGACCCAGTACTTC
.	TRBJ2-7	TRBV2	TRBD1	CASRPGQVYEQYF	TGTGCCAGCAGACCAGGACAGGTCTACGAGCAGTACTTC
.	TRBJ1-5	TRBV4-1	TRBD1	CASSHPQGINQPQHF	TGCGCCAGCAGCCACCCACAGGGGATCAATCAGCCCCAGCATTTT
once	TRBJ2-7	TRBV6-1	TRBD1	CASSADRGLSYEQYF	TGTGCCAGCAGCGCAGACAGGGGGCTTTCCTACGAGCAGTACTTC
.	TRBJ2-7	TRBV6-6	.	CASSGTGKTYEQYF	TGTGCCAGCAGCGGCACAGGGAAAACCTACGAGCAGTACTTC
.	TRBJ1-1	TRBV11-1	TRBD1	CASSPDLGQVNTEAFF	TGTGCCAGCAGCCCGGATCTTGGACAGGTTAACACTGAAGCTTTCTTT
.	TRBJ2-7	TRBV6-5	TRBD2	CASSRLAVSYEQYF	TGTGCCAGCAGTAGACTAGCGGTTTCCTACGAGCAGTACTTC
.	TRBJ1-2	TRBV20-1	.	CSARRLIEGGF	TGCAGTGCTAGGAGATTAATCGAGGGAGGCTTC
.	TRBJ2-7	TRBV6-1	TRBD1	CASSFGQGANYEQYF	TGTGCCAGCAGTTTTGGACAGGGGGCAAACTACGAGCAGTACTTC
.	TRBJ2-1	TRBV5-6	TRBD2	CASSRTSFPYNEQFF	TGTGCCAGCAGCCGGACTAGCTTCCCTTACAATGAGCAGTTCTTC
.	TRBJ2-1	TRBV7-9	.	CASSLAQSGTQFF	TGTGCCAGCAGCTTAGCGCAGAGCGGAACTCAGTTCTTC
.	TRBJ2-7	TRBV5-1	TRBD2	CASSPLAGRTYEQYF	TGCGCCAGCAGCCCCCTAGCGGGGCGCACCTACGAGCAGTACTTC
once	TRBJ1-4	TRBV6-5	.	CASSYGISGTLFF	TGTGCCAGCAGTTACGGGATATCCGGGACTCTGTTTTTT
.	TRBJ2-7	TRBV18	.	CASSPQAGTYYEQYF	TGTGCCAGCTCACCCCAGGCAGGGACCTACTACGAGCAGTACTTC
.	TRBJ1-4	TRBV5-1	TRBD1	CASSSGDRGMNEKLFF	TGCGCCAGCAGCTCAGGGGACAGGGGGATGAATGAAAAACTGTTTTTT
.	TRBJ2-6	TRBV19	.	CVSSIEGLRSSGANVLTF	TGTGTCAGTAGTATAGAGGGTCTACGAAGTTCTGGGGCCAACGTCCTGACTTTC
.	TRBJ1-5	TRBV15	TRBD1	CATSVTGEVNQPQHF	TGTGCCACCAGTGTGACAGGGGAGGTCAATCAGCCCCAGCATTTT
once	TRBJ2-1	TRBV7-7	TRBD2	CASSLTSGENEQFF	TGTGCTAGCAGCTTGACTAGCGGGGAAAATGAGCAGTTCTTC
.	TRBJ1-1	TRBV4-1	.	CASSQLSERPEAFF	TGCGCCAGCAGCCAACTGTCCGAGCGCCCTGAAGCTTTCTTT
.	TRBJ1-3	TRBV5-6	.	CASSSTEGPGNTIYF	TGTGCCAGCAGCTCCACTGAGGGTCCAGGAAACACCATATATTTT
.	TRBJ2-1	TRBV5-1	TRBD2	CASSGTSALDDEQFF	TGCGCCAGCAGCGGGACTAGCGCCTTAGACGATGAGCAGTTCTTC
few	TRBJ1-3	TRBV6-1	.	CASSERLRSSGNTIYF	TGTGCCAGCAGTGAAAGACTCAGGAGCTCTGGAAACACCATATATTTT
few	TRBJ1-1	TRBV6-4	.	CASSDQWNTEAFF	TGTGCCAGCAGTGACCAATGGAACACTGAAGCTTTCTTT